This paragraph reports one T cell receptor (beta chain). Its antigen is currently unknown. This specimen belongs to a study of OX40 agonist ivuxolimab in advanced cancers. General study findings and limits: CD8+ T cells (on average) carried more expanded clones than CD4+ T cells.

Germline V gives CDR1 MGHRA, CDR2 YSYEKL. Trimming took 0 bases from V and 0 from J; bases not matched to a gene: 5. The CDR3 contains 16 residues. The protocol was immunoSEQ multiplex PCR, while the TCRdb copy is restricted to in-frame clones and leaves out a portion. The table shows 20,000 to 25,000 clones, with roughly 80% occurring only once. V usage is TRBV4-1 and J usage is TRBJ2-7, with TRBD1 identical over 7 bases. The sequencing used CD4+ or CD8+ T cells sorted from blood, collected in a trial of the OX40 agonist ivuxolimab. The TCR originated in an adult with an advanced solid tumor such as melanoma, head and neck, liver or kidney cancer. The CDR3 sequence: CASSQDWAGGSYEQYF. CDR3 nucleotides: TGCGCCAGCAGCCAAGATTGGGCAGGGGGCTCCTACGAGCAGTACTTC.